These T cell receptor beta chains were read from a single sample in a study of blood T cell repertoires in COVID-19. Only in-frame clones appear in the TCRdb table, and some are missing; sequencing was by immunoSEQ multiplex PCR. Counted here are around 300,000 clones, about 91% occurring once; the ten biggest clones make up 1.5% to 2%. The specimen was peripheral blood. Source of these receptors: a woman in her 30s with COVID-19, enrolled during active disease. CDR3s include the opening cysteine and the closing phenylalanine or tryptophan. A D gene is named only where the DNA matches it firmly. For some rows the clone size is stated as once, few or many, or as a class when expanded; others skip it.

j_call v_call d_call clone_size cdr3_nt cdr3_aa
TRBJ1-1 TRBV5-6 NA NA TGTGCCAGCAGCCTCAGGGGTTTCACTGAAGCTTTCTTT CASSLRGFTEAFF
TRBJ2-2 TRBV10-3 NA NA TGTGCCATCAGTGAATGGGACTGGCTGGACACCGGGGAGCTGTTTTTT CAISEWDWLDTGELFF
TRBJ1-2 TRBV19 NA NA TGTGCCAGTAGATGGACAGCCTCCTATGGCTACACCTTC CASRWTASYGYTF
TRBJ2-1 TRBV7-9 NA NA TGTGCCAGCAGCCCAGGGTACGGGAATGAGCAGTTCTTC CASSPGYGNEQFF
TRBJ2-7 TRBV4-3 NA NA TGCGCCAGCAGCCAAGGACACTCCTACGAGCAGTACTTC CASSQGHSYEQYF
TRBJ1-2 TRBV28 TRBD1 NA TGTGCCAGCAGTTCGGACAGGGGGCCCTTTAACTATGGCTACACCTTC CASSSDRGPFNYGYTF
TRBJ1-6 TRBV3-1/TRBV3-2 NA NA TGTGCCAGCAGCCAGGAAACAGATTCACCCCTCCACTTT CASSQETDSPLHF
TRBJ2-3 TRBV5-4 NA NA TGTGCCAGCAGCCTTAGCACAGATACGCAGTATTTT CASSLSTDTQYF
TRBJ2-5 TRBV29-1 NA NA TGCAGCGTTTACGGCGGGCAGAAGACCCAGTACTTC CSVYGGQKTQYF
TRBJ1-1 TRBV19 TRBD1 few TGTGCCAGTAGTAGTGGGACAGGGAACACTGAAGCTTTCTTT CASSSGTGNTEAFF
TRBJ1-5 TRBV7-9 TRBD1 NA TGTGCCAGCAGCTTAGGTGGACAGGCGAATCAGCCCCAGCATTTT CASSLGGQANQPQHF
TRBJ2-1 TRBV20-1 TRBD2 NA TGCAGTGCTAGTGGCGGGGGGCTCCTTCGCGCTGAGCAGTTCTTC CSASGGGLLRAEQFF
TRBJ1-1 TRBV7-9 NA NA TGTGCCAGCAGCGGATACAGGGAAGGCACTGAAGCTTTCTTT CASSGYREGTEAFF
TRBJ2-1 TRBV30 NA NA TGTGCCTTCTACTACAATGAGCAGTTCTTC CAFYYNEQFF
TRBJ1-5 TRBV6-5 NA NA TGTGCCAGCCGCCTCACAGGGATCAATCAGCCCCAGCATTTT CASRLTGINQPQHF
TRBJ1-1 TRBV19 TRBD1 NA TGTGCCAGCTGGGACAGGGGAAACACTGAAGCTTTCTTT CASWDRGNTEAFF
TRBJ2-7 TRBV5-6 NA few TGTGCCAGCAGGATGACTCGGGGCGAGCAGTACTTC CASRMTRGEQYF
TRBJ1-2 TRBV7-2 TRBD1 NA TGTGCCAGCAGCCCGGGGACAGGGGGTTATGGCTACACCTTC CASSPGTGGYGYTF
TRBJ2-3 TRBV21-1 NA NA TGTGCCAGCAGCAAAGTTAGCGGGGGCAGCACAGATACGCAGTATTTT CASSKVSGGSTDTQYF
TRBJ2-2 TRBV4-3 NA NA TGCGCCAGCAGCCAAGAACAGTTCACCGGGGAGCTGTTTTTT CASSQEQFTGELFF
TRBJ2-7 TRBV5-4 TRBD2 NA TGTGCCAGCAGACCCTCCGGGACTACCTACGAGCAGTACTTC CASRPSGTTYEQYF
TRBJ2-1 TRBV2 NA NA TGTGCCAGCTCACCCTTAAGTAACCAACGTTCTACTTACAATGAGCAGTTCTTC CASSPLSNQRSTYNEQFF